This passage covers 2 T cell receptor beta chains from one sample sequenced in a study of blood T cell repertoires in COVID-19. Using immunoSEQ multiplex PCR, the repertoire was profiled, and TCRdb retains in-frame clones only, with some absent. The table lists about 69,000 clones, about four fifths of them singletons. Sequences were obtained from peripheral blood. These receptor sequences come from a human donor in a cohort sampled during active COVID-19.

This chain uses TRBV19 with TRBJ2-7; a possible D gene is TRBD2 (6 bases). Trimming pared 1 base from V and 3 bases from J, leaving 13 bases between. Germline V gene sequence: CDR1 LNHDA, CDR2 SQIVND (reference sequence). The CDR3 has 15 amino acids. The chain's CDR3 is CASSIGWGDRYEQYF. The DNA for the CDR3 is TGTGCCAGTAGTATAGGTTGGGGGGACCGCTACGAGCAGTACTTC.

The chain combines TRBV10-3 with TRBJ1-2, with 8 positions matching TRBD1. The CDR3 loop spans 13 amino acids. The J segment lost 7 bases and the V segment lost 6 bases, leaving 7 bases of the junction unmatched. Germline V gene sequence: CDR1 ENHRY, CDR2 SYGVKD. Here the CDR3 DNA reads TGTGCCATCAGCCCTGACAGGGGTGGTGGCTACACCTTC. It specifies CAISPDRGGGYTF.